These T cell receptor beta chains were read from a single sample in a study of T cell responses to AZD1222 COVID-19 vaccine. Some clones are missing from TCRdb's copy, which holds only in-frame ones; the method was immunoSEQ multiplex PCR. The data contain under 150,000 clones, 80% to 95% of them seen just once; the ten biggest clones take up approximately 3.1%. The sample in question was peripheral blood, obtained on day 0 of AZD1222 vaccination. Source of these receptors: an adult in good health. The CDR3 runs from the conserved cysteine through the conserved F or W. A D gene is named only where the DNA matches it firmly.

>TRBJ1-1|TRBD1|TRBV6-5
CASSYSSSGQVTRAFF
>TRBJ1-1|NA|TRBV11-2
CASSLWENTEAFF
>TRBJ2-5|TRBD2|TRBV7-2
CASSLAGWGTQYF
>TRBJ2-1|TRBD2|TRBV5-1
CASSSQGSGSLWQFF
>TRBJ1-2|TRBD1|TRBV27
CASSNRQGGYTF
>TRBJ2-3|TRBD2|TRBV28
CASSLTSGDTQYF
>TRBJ1-1|NA|TRBV6-5
CASSYSPPATEAFF
>TRBJ2-5|NA|TRBV11-1
CASSRGPSQETQYF
>TRBJ2-3|NA|TRBV6-5
CASSYSWGSDTQYF
>TRBJ1-2|NA|TRBV19
CASSLDSLKGYTF